What follows describes a single T cell receptor beta chain. What it recognizes is unknown. The naive CD8 population came from CD45RO-negative cells selected for CCR7, without terminally differentiated effector memory CD45RA+ cells. The data were taken from a study of shared clonotypes between healthy human individuals. Regarding the study as a whole: Across subsets, estimated richness was generally greater for naive than for memory populations. The four-donor shared clonotypes exceeded non-shared clonotypes in generation probability, with non-shared ones scoring lower.

This table comes from immunoSEQ multiplex PCR, and its TCRdb copy is limited to in-frame clones, with some not included. Of about 2.1 million clones listed, just under 95% are singletons. After removal of 8 bases from V and 5 bases from J, the junction contained 8 bases not matched to a gene. Germline CDR1 is WNHNN and CDR2 is SYGVQD (reference sequence). The CDR3 spans 15 residues. The material sequenced was naive CD8+ T cells from PBMCs. The TCR comes from a man aged 18 to 29 in good health. Some clones in this sample may be carry-over from other donors' samples. The rearrangement links TRBV10-1 to TRBJ2-1, with TRBD2 identical over 11 bases. The CDR3 nucleotides are TGCGCCAGCTCAGGGGGACTAGCGGTTGACAATGAGCAGTTCTTC. This encodes CASSGGLAVDNEQFF.